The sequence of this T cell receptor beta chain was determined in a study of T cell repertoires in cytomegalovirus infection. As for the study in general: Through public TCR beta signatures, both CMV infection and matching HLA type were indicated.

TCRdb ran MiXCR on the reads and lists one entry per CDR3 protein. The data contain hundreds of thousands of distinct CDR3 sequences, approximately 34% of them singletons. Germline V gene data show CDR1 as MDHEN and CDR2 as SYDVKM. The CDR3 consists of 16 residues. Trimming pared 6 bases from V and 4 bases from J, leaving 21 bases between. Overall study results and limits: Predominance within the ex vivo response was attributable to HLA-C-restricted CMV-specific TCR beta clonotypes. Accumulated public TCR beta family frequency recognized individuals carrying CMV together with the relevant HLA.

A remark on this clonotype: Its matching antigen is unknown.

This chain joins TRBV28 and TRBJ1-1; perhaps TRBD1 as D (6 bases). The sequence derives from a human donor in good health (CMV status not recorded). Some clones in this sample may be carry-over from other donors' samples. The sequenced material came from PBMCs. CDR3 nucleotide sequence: TGTGCCAGCAGGTGGTACAGGGCTGATTCGGGCACTGAAGCTTTCTTT. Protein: CASRWYRADSGTEAFF.